This T cell receptor beta chain was captured by sequencing in a study of control samples from healthy donors and cancer patients. Germline-derived CDR1 and CDR2 are KGHSH and LQKENI. The CDR3 covers 14 residues. Trimming left V 6 bases short and J 7 bases short, with 15 bases between. This table comes from immunoSEQ multiplex PCR, and its TCRdb copy is limited to in-frame clones, with some not included. The sample lists approximately 37,000 clones; 65% to 85% were seen once. The chain combines TRBV18 with TRBJ2-2, with D possibly being TRBD1 (5 bases). The clonotype originates from a woman aged 55-69 years with lung cancer. The sample taken for sequencing was PBMCs. DNA of the CDR3: TGTGCCAGCTCTCCAGGGTTTGCAGACGGGGAGCTGTTTTTT. Its protein is CASSPGFADGELFF.